This TCR beta chain was captured in a study of STAT5B mutations in CD4+ large granular lymphocyte leukemia. Whole-study results and caveats: Patient CD4-sorted repertoires looked more clonal than healthy CD4+ repertoires, even without putative leukemic clones. Main leukemic clonotypes were patient-specific, but 20% to 25% appeared at low frequency elsewhere.

From germline, CDR1 is SQVTM and CDR2 ANQGSEA. The CDR3 length is 12 residues. Trimming removed 4 bases at V and 5 bases at J, with 11 bases between. About this clone itself: The antigen is not known.

The assay was run at survey level. Original handling: The detection floor for productive clonotype frequency was 2.59 x 10-5. Only in-frame clones appear in the TCRdb table, and some are missing; sequencing was by immunoSEQ multiplex PCR. The DNA was the basis for D and trimming; V, J and clone size are from that table. This sample has more than 30,000 clones; about 89% occur once, and the top ten carry about 0.42%. The sequencing input was CD4+ T cells from blood buffy coats. The source of this sequence is a human donor in good health. This chain connects TRBV29-1 to TRBJ1-1, with D possibly being TRBD1 (6 bases). CDR3: CSVVQGWTEAFF. For the CDR3, the DNA is TGCAGCGTTGTGCAGGGGTGGACTGAAGCTTTCTTT.